The 27 T cell receptor beta chains below were found in one sample sequenced in a study of PD-1 blockade in classical Hodgkin lymphoma. The protocol was immunoSEQ multiplex PCR, while the TCRdb copy is restricted to in-frame clones and leaves out a portion. The repertoire consists of around 91,000 clones, with 81% occurring once and the leading ten covering roughly 16%. Each and every patient relapsed after autologous stem cell transplantation, and patients got differing brentuximab vedotin exposure. This sample comprised peripheral blood mononuclear cells (PBMCs), obtained before the second cycle of nivolumab. All receptors derive from a human donor with classical Hodgkin lymphoma.

This clone is a singleton in its sample. The rearrangement uses TRBV5-1 and TRBJ2-1, with 8 bases identical to TRBD2. The V gene's germline CDR1 is SGHRS and CDR2 YFSETQ. Trimming removed 2 bases from V and 5 bases from J; junction bases left unmatched: 6. The CDR3 contains 15 residues. The CDR3 coding sequence is TGCGCCAGCAGCTTACTTAGCGGGACAAACAATGAGCAGTTCTTC. Protein product: CASSLLSGTNNEQFF.

The chain is built from TRBV27 and TRBJ1-3; D might be TRBD1 (5 bases). Germline V gene sequence: CDR1 MNHEY, CDR2 SMNVEV (reference sequence). V dropped 4 bases and J dropped 0 bases, with 19 bases sitting between them. CDR3 size: 18 residues. CDR3 in amino acids: CASSSSGTQFRSGNTIYF. CDR3 coding DNA: TGTGCCAGCAGTTCCTCCGGGACGCAGTTTCGCTCTGGAAACACCATATATTTT.

V gene TRBV7-2 combines with J gene TRBJ2-7; a possible D gene is TRBD2 (8 bases). Germline CDR1 SGHTA, CDR2 FQGNSA. This CDR3 is built from 15 residues. The germline V and J ends were trimmed by 6 bases and 6 bases, with 21 bases remaining between them. The CDR3 sequence is CASRAIAGQIGEQYF. The CDR3 nucleotides read TGTGCCAGCAGGGCAATAGCGGGACAGATCGGCGAGCAGTACTTC. Full variable domain (remainder filled in from reference TRBV7-2 and TRBJ2-7): GAGVSQSPSNKVTEKGKDVELRCDPISGHTALYWYRQSLGQGLEFLIYFQGNSAPDKSGLPSDRFSAERTGGSVSTLTIQRTQQEDSAVYLCASRAIAGQIGEQYFGPGTRLTVT.

V and J are TRBV29-1 and TRBJ1-3, with D perhaps TRBD1 (6 bases). Trimming stripped 3 bases from V and 4 bases from J, with 10 bases between. This CDR3 region has 13 residues. CDR1 is SQVTM and CDR2 is ANQGSEA in the germline V gene. The CDR3: CSVDARGGNTIYF. The CDR3 DNA is TGCAGCGTTGATGCCAGGGGAGGAAACACCATATATTTT.

J is TRBJ2-1 and V is TRBV15; D gene unclear. The CDR3 spans 12 residues. Trimming cost V 5 bases and J 8 bases, with 10 bases left between them. The germline V gene has CDR1 LNHNV and CDR2 YYDKDF (reference sequence). The DNA of the CDR3 is TGTGCCACCAGCCGAAACGCGGATGAGCAGTTCTTC. This encodes CATSRNADEQFF. The whole variable domain, filled in from reference TRBV15 and TRBJ2-1, reads DAMVIQNPRYQVTQFGKPVTLSCSQTLNHNVMYWYQQKSSQAPKLLFHYYDKDFNNEADTPDNFQSRRPNTSFCFLDIRSPGLGDTAMYLCATSRNADEQFFGPGTRLTVL.

The rearrangement uses TRBV10-3 and TRBJ2-2; 9 positions agree with TRBD2. V was pared by 4 bases and J by 7 bases, with 4 bases of the junction left unmatched. The CDR3 covers 14 residues. Germline V gene lookup returns CDR1 ENHRY and CDR2 SYGVKD. The CDR3 region has the DNA TGTGCCATCAGTGTACTAGCGGGTATCGGGGAGCTGTTTTTT. Its protein is CAISVLAGIGELFF.

V and J are TRBV2 and TRBJ2-3; TRBD1 agrees at 8 bases. The V gene's germline CDR1 is SNHLY and CDR2 FYNNEI. The V gene end was trimmed by 6 bases and the J gene end by 0 bases; junction bases not matched to a gene: 8. The CDR3 has 16 residues. The CDR3 DNA reads TGTGCCAGCAGAGCAGACAGGGGATCTAGCACAGATACGCAGTATTTT. Amino acid sequence: CASRADRGSSTDTQYF.

This sequence joins TRBV5-6 and TRBJ1-4, with TRBD1 matching 9 bases. The CDR3 loop spans 15 amino acids. Germline CDR1 is SGHDT and CDR2 is YYEEEE. V gave up 4 bases and J gave up 8 bases; unmatched junction bases: 9. CDR3 protein: CASSQRTGVLEKLFF. The CDR3 DNA follows: TGTGCCAGCAGCCAGAGGACAGGGGTCCTCGAAAAACTGTTTTTT.

The rearrangement uses TRBV15 and TRBJ2-1; the match to TRBD2 covers 8 bases. This CDR3 has 18 amino acids. V dropped 0 bases and J dropped 9; count of bases not matched to a gene: 16. CDR1 LNHNV and CDR2 YYDKDF come from the germline V gene (reference sequence). CDR3 amino acids: CATSREKQAGGGVSEQFF. In nucleotides, the CDR3 is TGTGCCACCAGCAGAGAAAAGCAGGCGGGAGGAGGCGTTTCTGAGCAGTTCTTC. Supplemented by reference TRBV15 and TRBJ2-1, the full variable domain reads DAMVIQNPRYQVTQFGKPVTLSCSQTLNHNVMYWYQQKSSQAPKLLFHYYDKDFNNEADTPDNFQSRRPNTSFCFLDIRSPGLGDTAMYLCATSREKQAGGGVSEQFFGPGTRLTVL.

This clone was picked up one time. The chain carries TRBV27 and TRBJ1-5; unclear D gene. The germline V and J ends were trimmed by 1 base and 8 bases, with 15 bases remaining between them. The germline V gene encodes CDR1 MNHEY and CDR2 SMNVEV (reference sequence). The CDR3 is 15 amino acids. The CDR3 DNA sequence: TGTGCCAGCAGTTTATATGTCCTCCGTTCGGAGCCCCAGCATTTT. This gives the protein CASSLYVLRSEPQHF.

Comment on this clone: The same CDR3 can be traced to other DNA sequences in this sample. This CDR3 reads CASSLESPNYGYTF. The CDR3, as DNA: TGCGCCAGCAGCTTGGAGTCGCCTAACTATGGCTACACCTTC. The chain carries TRBV5-1 and TRBJ1-2, with D hard to call. Trimming took off 0 bases at V and 0 bases at J, with 6 bases between the two ends. This CDR3 is built from 14 residues. CDR1 is SGHRS, CDR2 YFSETQ, per germline.

In its sample, this clone was seen once. The chain joins TRBV6-5 to TRBJ2-2; the D gene is possibly TRBD2 (6 bases). Germline values: CDR1 MNHEY, CDR2 SVGAGI. The CDR3 length is 16 residues. The germline V and J ends were trimmed by 1 base and 7 bases, with 16 bases remaining between them. The CDR3 DNA reads as TGTGCCAGCAGTTACTATAGCGGCGAGGGGATCGGGGAGCTGTTTTTT. Amino acid sequence: CASSYYSGEGIGELFF.

This clone was counted a single time. CDR3: CASGKGGSYEQYF. The CDR3, as DNA: TGTGCCTCCGGGAAGGGGGGCTCCTACGAGCAGTACTTC. The chain is built from TRBV28 and TRBJ2-7; either TRBD1 or TRBD2 may supply D (6 bases each). The CDR3 loop spans 13 amino acids. The V end lost 11 bases, the J end lost 0 bases, and 14 bases lay between the germline ends. The germline V gene encodes CDR1 MDHEN and CDR2 SYDVKM. Drawing the rest from reference TRBV28 and TRBJ2-7, the complete variable domain is DVKVTQSSRYLVKRTGEKVFLECVQDMDHENMFWYRQDPGLGLRLIYFSYDVKMKEKGDIPEGYSVSREKKERFSLILESASTNQTSMYLCASGKGGSYEQYFGPGTRLTVT.

The chain has TRBV9 and TRBJ1-2; 8 nucleotides line up with TRBD1. This CDR3 has 14 residues. Germline V gene data show CDR1 as SGDLS and CDR2 as YYNGEE. Losses at the gene ends were 4 bases for V and 5 bases for J; bases not matched to a gene: 7. CDR3 coding DNA: TGTGCCAGCAGCCCAGGGGGCAGCCGTTATGGCTACACCTTC. Translating it yields CASSPGGSRYGYTF.

The J gene is TRBJ1-5, the V gene TRBV5-1; TRBD1 agrees at 7 bases. J was trimmed by 8 bases and V by 2 bases; bases with no gene match: 4. The CDR3 is made up of 13 amino acids. Looked up from germline, CDR1 is SGHRS and CDR2 is YFSETQ. The DNA of the CDR3 is TGCGCCAGCAGCTTACAGGGGTTTGAGCCCCAGCATTTT. It translates to CASSLQGFEPQHF.

This CDR3 is CASSMGQYEQYF. As DNA, the CDR3 is TGTGCCAGCAGTATGGGACAGTACGAGCAGTACTTC. This sequence joins TRBV5-5 and TRBJ2-7, with 7 nucleotides matching TRBD1. With 5 bases clipped from V and 4 bases from J, the junction kept 3 bases outside the gene matches. The CDR3 is 12 amino acids. Germline values: CDR1 SGHKS, CDR2 YYEKEE (reference sequence).

V gene TRBV5-5 combines with J gene TRBJ1-1, with 7 bases matching TRBD1. CDR3 length equals 11 residues. The trim removed 5 bases at V and 8 bases at J, leaving 3 bases unmatched. CDR1 and CDR2 from the germline V gene are SGHKS and YYEKEE (reference sequence). The CDR3 DNA is TGTGCCAGCAGTTCGGACAGGGAAGCTTTCTTT. Amino acid sequence: CASSSDREAFF.

J is TRBJ2-1 and V is TRBV6-4, with 11 bases lining up with TRBD2. Per the germline V gene, CDR1 is MRHNA and CDR2 is SNTAGT. The CDR3 has 16 residues. With 3 bases clipped from V and 4 bases from J, the junction kept 5 bases outside the gene matches. CDR3 DNA sequence: TGTGCCAGCAGTGATGAGACTAGCGGGACATACAATGAGCAGTTCTTC. Protein product: CASSDETSGTYNEQFF.

The V and J genes are TRBV4-2 and TRBJ2-7, with D possibly called TRBD1 or TRBD2 (6 bases each). CDR1 and CDR2 (germline): LGHNA, YNFKEQ. The CDR3 length is 13 residues. Trimming shortened V by 4 bases and J by 8 bases, and 15 bases separated the two germline ends. CDR3 in amino acids: CASSPQEGGKQYF. The CDR3 DNA follows: TGTGCCAGCAGCCCCCAGGAGGGGGGTAAGCAGTACTTC.

The chain is built from TRBV19 and TRBJ2-1, with 8 bases matching TRBD2. Germline-derived CDR1 and CDR2 are LNHDA and SQIVND (reference sequence). The CDR3 contains 14 residues. The V segment lost 3 bases and the J segment 9 bases; nucleotides outside the gene matches: 7. The CDR3 coding sequence is TGTGCCAGTAGTATCAGCGGGAGTGAGGGTGAGCAGTTCTTC. The encoded protein is CASSISGSEGEQFF.

The chain is built from TRBV10-3 and TRBJ2-1, with unresolved D. This CDR3 has 15 residues. Trimming removed 2 bases at V and 7 bases at J, with 15 bases between. Per germline, CDR1 ENHRY and CDR2 SYGVKD. The CDR3 coding sequence is TGTGCCATCAGTGAGATTGGGTCGGGCCCTAATGAGCAGTTCTTC. This sequence encodes CAISEIGSGPNEQFF.

This clone was seen a single time. Written as DNA, the CDR3 is TGTGCCATCACCGGACAGGAAGAATACGAGCAGTACTTC. Translation: CAITGQEEYEQYF. This rearrangement joins TRBV10-3 to TRBJ2-7; 7 bases align to TRBD1. The CDR3 totals 13 residues. V lost 7 bases and J lost 4; bases outside the gene matches: 7. The germline gives CDR1 ENHRY, CDR2 SYGVKD.

This chain links TRBV7-2 with TRBJ2-2; weak D call: TRBD2 (6 bases). The length of the CDR3 is 15 residues. Between the trimmed V and J ends, which lost 6 bases and 5 bases, there was a span of 16 bases. Germline CDR1 and CDR2: SGHTA and FQGNSA. The CDR3 nucleotides read TGTGCCAGCAGTGTTCTAGCGAGTAGTACCGGGGAGCTGTTTTTT. Residues: CASSVLASSTGELFF. The whole variable domain, remainder taken from reference TRBV7-2 and TRBJ2-2, is GAGVSQSPSNKVTEKGKDVELRCDPISGHTALYWYRQSLGQGLEFLIYFQGNSAPDKSGLPSDRFSAERTGGSVSTLTIQRTQQEDSAVYLCASSVLASSTGELFFGEGSRLTVL.

The CDR3 reads CASSWGLNTEAFF. CDR3 nucleotides: TGTGCCAGCAGTTGGGGGTTGAACACTGAAGCTTTCTTT. The rearrangement uses TRBV27 and TRBJ1-1, with a possible D match to TRBD1 (5 bases). Trimming pared 4 bases from V and 0 bases from J, leaving 6 bases between. CDR1 is MNHEY, CDR2 SMNVEV, per germline (reference sequence). The length of the CDR3 is 13 residues.

The chain has TRBV6-5 and TRBJ2-2, with 9 nucleotides matching TRBD2. This CDR3 contains 15 residues. Germline V gene lookup returns CDR1 MNHEY and CDR2 SVGAGI. The J segment lost 6 bases and the V segment lost 6 bases, leaving 8 bases of the junction unmatched. The CDR3 DNA reads as TGTGCCAGCAGATTAGCGGGAGAGGTAGCCGGGGAGCTGTTTTTT. Its protein is CASRLAGEVAGELFF.

The rearrangement uses TRBV5-5 and TRBJ2-7; D remains ambiguous. In germline, CDR1 is SGHKS, CDR2 YYEKEE (reference sequence). The CDR3 sequence is 16 residues long. Trimming shortened V by 4 bases and J by 0 bases, and 17 bases separated the two germline ends. CDR3 sequence reads: CASSLSGSRSSYEQYF. DNA of the CDR3: TGTGCCAGCAGCCTCTCAGGCTCCCGAAGCTCCTACGAGCAGTACTTC.

This chain links TRBV30 with TRBJ1-5, with a tentative D call TRBD1 (6 bases). V was trimmed by 0 bases and J by 1 base, leaving 13 bases between them. The CDR3 is 16 residues long. Germline V lookup: CDR1 GTSNPN, CDR2 SVGIG (reference sequence). The CDR3 protein is CAWSVRRGSSNQPQHF. In DNA, the CDR3 is TGTGCCTGGAGTGTACGGAGGGGGTCAAGCAATCAGCCCCAGCATTTT. Together with reference TRBV30 and TRBJ1-5, the CDR3 gives the full variable domain: SQTIHQWPATLVQPVGSPLSLECTVEGTSNPNLYWYRQAAGRGLQLLFYSVGIGQISSEVPQNLSASRPQDRQFILSSKKLLLSDSGFYLCAWSVRRGSSNQPQHFGDGTRLSIL.